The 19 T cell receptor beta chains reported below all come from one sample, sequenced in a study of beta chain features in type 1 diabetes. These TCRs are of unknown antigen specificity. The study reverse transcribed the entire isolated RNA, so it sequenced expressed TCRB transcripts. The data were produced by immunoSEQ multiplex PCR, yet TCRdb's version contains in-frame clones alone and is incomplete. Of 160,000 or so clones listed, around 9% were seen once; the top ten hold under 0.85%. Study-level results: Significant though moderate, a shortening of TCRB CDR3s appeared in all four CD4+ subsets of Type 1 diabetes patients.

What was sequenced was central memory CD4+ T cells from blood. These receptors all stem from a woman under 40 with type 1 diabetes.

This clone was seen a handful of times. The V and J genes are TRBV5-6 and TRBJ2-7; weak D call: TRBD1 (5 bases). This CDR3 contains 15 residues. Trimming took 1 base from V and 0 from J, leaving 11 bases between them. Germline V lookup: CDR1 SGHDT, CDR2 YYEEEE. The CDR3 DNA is TGTGCCAGCAGCTTGATTTTCGGACACTCCTACGAGCAGTACTTC. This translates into CASSLIFGHSYEQYF.

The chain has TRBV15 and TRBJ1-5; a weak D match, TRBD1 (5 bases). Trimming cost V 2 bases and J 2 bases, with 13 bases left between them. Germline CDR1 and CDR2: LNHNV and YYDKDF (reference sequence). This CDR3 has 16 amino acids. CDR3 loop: CATSRNLGRGNQPQHF. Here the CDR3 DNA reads TGTGCCACCAGCAGAAATCTGGGCAGGGGCAATCAGCCCCAGCATTTT.

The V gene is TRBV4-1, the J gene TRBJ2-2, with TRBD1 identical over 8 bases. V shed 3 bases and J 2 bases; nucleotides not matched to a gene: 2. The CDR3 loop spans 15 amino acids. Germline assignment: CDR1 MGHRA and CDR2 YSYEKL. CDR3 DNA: TGCGCCAGCAGCCAGCAGGGGGCTAACACCGGGGAGCTGTTTTTT. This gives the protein CASSQQGANTGELFF.

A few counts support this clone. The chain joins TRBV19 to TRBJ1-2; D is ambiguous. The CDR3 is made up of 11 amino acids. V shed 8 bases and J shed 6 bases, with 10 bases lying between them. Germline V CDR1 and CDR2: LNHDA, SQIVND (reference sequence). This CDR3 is CASQSRDGYTF. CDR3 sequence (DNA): TGTGCCAGTCAGTCACGGGATGGCTACACCTTC.

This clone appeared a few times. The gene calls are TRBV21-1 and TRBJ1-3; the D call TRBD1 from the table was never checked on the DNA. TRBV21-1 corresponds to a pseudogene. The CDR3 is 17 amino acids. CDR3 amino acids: CASFKPKQRNSGNTIYF. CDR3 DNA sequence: TGTGCCAGCTTCAAGCCTAAACAGAGAAACTCTGGAAACACCATATATTTT.

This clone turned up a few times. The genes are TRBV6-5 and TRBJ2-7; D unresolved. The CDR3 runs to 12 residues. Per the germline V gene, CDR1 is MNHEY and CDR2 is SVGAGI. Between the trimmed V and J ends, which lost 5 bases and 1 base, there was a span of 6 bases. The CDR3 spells CASSGNSYEQYF. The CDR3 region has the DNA TGTGCCAGCAGTGGCAATTCCTACGAGCAGTACTTC.

The CDR3 region has the DNA TGTGCCAGCAGCGGGACTAGCGACTCAAAAGAGACCCAGTACTTC. This encodes CASSGTSDSKETQYF. The chain employs TRBV7-9 and TRBJ2-5; TRBD2 matches at 10 bases. Germline loops: CDR1 SEHNR, CDR2 FQNEAQ (reference sequence). The V segment lost 5 bases and the J segment 3 bases; nucleotides outside the gene matches: 6. The CDR3 loop spans 15 amino acids.

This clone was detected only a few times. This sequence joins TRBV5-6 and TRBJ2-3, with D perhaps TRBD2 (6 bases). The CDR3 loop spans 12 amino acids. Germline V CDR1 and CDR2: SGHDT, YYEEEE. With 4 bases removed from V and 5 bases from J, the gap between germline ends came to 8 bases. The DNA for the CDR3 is TGTGCCAGCAGCCCGGGGGTAGATACGCAGTATTTT. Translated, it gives CASSPGVDTQYF.

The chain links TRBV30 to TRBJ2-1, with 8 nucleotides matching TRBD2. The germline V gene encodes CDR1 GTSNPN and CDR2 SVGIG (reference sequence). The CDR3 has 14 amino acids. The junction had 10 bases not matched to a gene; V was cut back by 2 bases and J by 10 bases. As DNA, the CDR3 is TGTGCCTGGAGTAAAGGACTAGCACCCCGCGAGCAGTTCTTC. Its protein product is CAWSKGLAPREQFF.

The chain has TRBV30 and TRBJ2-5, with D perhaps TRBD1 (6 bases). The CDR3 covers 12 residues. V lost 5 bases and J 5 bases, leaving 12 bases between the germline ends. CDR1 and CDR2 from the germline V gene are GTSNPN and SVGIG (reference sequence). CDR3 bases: TGTGCCTGGGGCAGGGGTGGCGAGACCCAGTACTTC. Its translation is CAWGRGGETQYF.

The CDR3 DNA follows: TGCGCCAGCAGCTTGACAGGGACGGGAGAGACCCAGTACTTC. This encodes CASSLTGTGETQYF. V and J are TRBV5-1 and TRBJ2-5; D perhaps matches TRBD1 (6 bases). V was shortened by 1 base and J by 4 bases, with 11 bases between the two germline ends. Germline-derived CDR1 and CDR2 are SGHRS and YFSETQ. The CDR3 has 14 amino acids. The entire variable domain, with the rest obtained from reference TRBV5-1 and TRBJ2-5, is as follows: KAGVTQTPRYLIKTRGQQVTLSCSPISGHRSVSWYQQTPGQGLQFLFEYFSETQRNKGNFPGRFSGRQFSNSRSEMNVSTLELGDSALYLCASSLTGTGETQYFGPGTRLLVL.

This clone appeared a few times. The CDR3 protein is CASRTGGRGELFF. In DNA form, the CDR3 reads TGTGCCAGCAGAACAGGGGGCAGGGGGGAGCTGTTTTTT. The genes are TRBV6-5 and TRBJ2-2; 9 bases are shared with TRBD1. This CDR3 is built from 13 residues. V trimming: 6 bases; J trimming: 8 bases; junction bases outside the gene matches: 4. The germline V gene has CDR1 MNHEY and CDR2 SVGAGI.

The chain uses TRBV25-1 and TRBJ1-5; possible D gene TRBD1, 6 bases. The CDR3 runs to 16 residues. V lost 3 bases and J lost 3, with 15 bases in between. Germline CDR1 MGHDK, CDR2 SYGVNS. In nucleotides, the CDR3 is TGTGCCAGCAGTGATACCTCGGGACACCACAATCAGCCCCAGCATTTT. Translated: CASSDTSGHHNQPQHF.

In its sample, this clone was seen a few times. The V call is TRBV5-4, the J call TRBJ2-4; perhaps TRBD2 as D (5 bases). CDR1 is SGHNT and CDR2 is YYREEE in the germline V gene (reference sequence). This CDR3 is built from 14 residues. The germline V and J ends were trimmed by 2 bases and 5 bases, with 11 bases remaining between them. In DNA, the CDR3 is TGTGCCAGCAGCTTCCGGGGAGAGGAAAACATTCAGTACTTC. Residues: CASSFRGEENIQYF.

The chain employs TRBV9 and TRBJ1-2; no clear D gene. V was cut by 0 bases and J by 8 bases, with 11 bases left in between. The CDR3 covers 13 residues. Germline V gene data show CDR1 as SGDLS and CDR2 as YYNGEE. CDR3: CASSVGANVGYTF. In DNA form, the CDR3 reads TGTGCCAGCAGCGTAGGGGCTAATGTCGGCTACACCTTC. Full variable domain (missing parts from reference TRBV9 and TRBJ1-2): DSGVTQTPKHLITATGQRVTLRCSPRSGDLSVYWYQQSLDQGLQFLIQYYNGEERAKGNILERFSAQQFPDLHSELNLSSLELGDSALYFCASSVGANVGYTFGSGTRLTVV.

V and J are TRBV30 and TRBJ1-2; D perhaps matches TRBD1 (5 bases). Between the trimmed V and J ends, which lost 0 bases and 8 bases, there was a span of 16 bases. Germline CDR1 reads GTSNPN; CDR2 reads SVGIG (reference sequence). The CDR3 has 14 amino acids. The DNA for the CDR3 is TGTGCCTGGAGTGTACAGGTGGGAGGGCACGGCTACACCTTC. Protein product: CAWSVQVGGHGYTF.

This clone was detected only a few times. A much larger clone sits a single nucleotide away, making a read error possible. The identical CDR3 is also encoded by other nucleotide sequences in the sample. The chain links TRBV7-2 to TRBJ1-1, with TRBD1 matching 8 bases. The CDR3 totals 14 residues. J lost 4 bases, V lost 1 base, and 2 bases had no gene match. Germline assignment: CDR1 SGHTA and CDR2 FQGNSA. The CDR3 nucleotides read TGTGCCAGCAGCTTAGTACAGGGGGGCACTGAAGCTTTCTTT. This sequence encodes CASSLVQGGTEAFF.

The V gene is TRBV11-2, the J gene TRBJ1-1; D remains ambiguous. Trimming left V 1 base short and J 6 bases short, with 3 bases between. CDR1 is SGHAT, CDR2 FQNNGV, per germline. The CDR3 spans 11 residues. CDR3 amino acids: CASSLGAEAFF. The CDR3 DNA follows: TGTGCCAGCAGCTTAGGCGCTGAAGCTTTCTTT.

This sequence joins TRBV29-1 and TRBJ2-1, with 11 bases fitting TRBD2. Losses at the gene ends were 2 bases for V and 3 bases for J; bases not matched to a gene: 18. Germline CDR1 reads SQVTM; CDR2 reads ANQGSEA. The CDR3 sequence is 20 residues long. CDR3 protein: CSVEFNGLAGGEFVYNEQFF. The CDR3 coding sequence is TGCAGCGTTGAATTCAATGGGCTAGCGGGAGGCGAGTTCGTCTACAATGAGCAGTTCTTC.